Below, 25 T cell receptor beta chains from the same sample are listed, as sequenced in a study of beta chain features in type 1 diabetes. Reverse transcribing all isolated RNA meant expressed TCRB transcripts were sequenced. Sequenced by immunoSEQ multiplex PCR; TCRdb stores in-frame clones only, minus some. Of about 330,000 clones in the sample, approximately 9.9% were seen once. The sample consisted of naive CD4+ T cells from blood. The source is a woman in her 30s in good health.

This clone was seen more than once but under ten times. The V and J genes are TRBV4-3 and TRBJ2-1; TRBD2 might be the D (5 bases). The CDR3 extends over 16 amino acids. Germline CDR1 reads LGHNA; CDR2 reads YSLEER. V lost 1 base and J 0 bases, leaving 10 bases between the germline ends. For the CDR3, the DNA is TGCGCCAGCAGCCAAGTTGGAGGAGCCTCCTACAATGAGCAGTTCTTC. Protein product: CASSQVGGASYNEQFF.

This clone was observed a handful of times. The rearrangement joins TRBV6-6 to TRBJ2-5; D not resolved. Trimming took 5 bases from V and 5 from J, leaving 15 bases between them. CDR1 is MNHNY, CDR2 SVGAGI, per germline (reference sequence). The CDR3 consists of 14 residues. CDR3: CASSLGRGRETQYF. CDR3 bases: TGTGCCAGCAGTCTTGGTCGTGGTCGGGAGACCCAGTACTTC.

The CDR3, as DNA: TGTGCCAGCAGTTTGGACAGGCCTTTGAACACTGAAGCTTTCTTT. Amino acid sequence: CASSLDRPLNTEAFF. The chain couples TRBV28 to TRBJ1-1; 7 bases line up with TRBD1. CDR1 is MDHEN, CDR2 SYDVKM, per germline. V was clipped by 3 bases and J by 0 bases; unmatched bases: 4. This CDR3 spans 15 amino acids.

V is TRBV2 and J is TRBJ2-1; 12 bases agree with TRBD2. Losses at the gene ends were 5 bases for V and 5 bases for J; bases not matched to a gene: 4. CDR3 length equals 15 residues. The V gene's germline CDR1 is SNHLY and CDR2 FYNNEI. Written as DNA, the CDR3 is TGTGCCAGCAGTCTACTAGCGGGAGGTCACAATGAGCAGTTCTTC. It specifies CASSLLAGGHNEQFF. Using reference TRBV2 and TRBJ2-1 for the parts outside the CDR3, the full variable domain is EPEVTQTPSHQVTQMGQEVILRCVPISNHLYFYWYRQILGQKVEFLVSFYNNEISEKSEIFDDQFSVERPDGSNFTLKIRSTKLEDSAMYFCASSLLAGGHNEQFFGPGTRLTVL.

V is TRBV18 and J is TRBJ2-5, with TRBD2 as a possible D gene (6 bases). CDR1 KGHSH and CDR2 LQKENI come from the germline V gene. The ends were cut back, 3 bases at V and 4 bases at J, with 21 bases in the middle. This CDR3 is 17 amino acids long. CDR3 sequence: CASSPIGSGLGGETQYF. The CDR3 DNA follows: TGTGCCAGCTCACCGATTGGAAGCGGGCTGGGGGGAGAGACCCAGTACTTC.

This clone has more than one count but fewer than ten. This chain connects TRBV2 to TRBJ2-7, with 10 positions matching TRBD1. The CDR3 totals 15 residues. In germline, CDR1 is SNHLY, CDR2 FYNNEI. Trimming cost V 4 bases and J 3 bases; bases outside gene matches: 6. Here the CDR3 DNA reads TGTGCCAGCAGTGGCGGGGGACAGGGGTTCTACGAGCAGTACTTC. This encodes CASSGGGQGFYEQYF.

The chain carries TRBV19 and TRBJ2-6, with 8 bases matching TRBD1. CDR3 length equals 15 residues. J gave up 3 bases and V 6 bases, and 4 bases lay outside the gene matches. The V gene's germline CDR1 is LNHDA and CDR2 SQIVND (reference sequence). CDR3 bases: TGTGCCAGTAGCCTACAGGGGGTTGGGGCCAACGTCCTGACTTTC. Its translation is CASSLQGVGANVLTF.

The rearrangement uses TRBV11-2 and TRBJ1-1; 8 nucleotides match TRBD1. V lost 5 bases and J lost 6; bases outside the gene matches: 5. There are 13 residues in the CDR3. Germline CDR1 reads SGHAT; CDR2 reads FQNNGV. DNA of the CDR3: TGTGCCAGCAGCACCCAGGGGGCTGCTGAAGCTTTCTTT. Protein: CASSTQGAAEAFF.

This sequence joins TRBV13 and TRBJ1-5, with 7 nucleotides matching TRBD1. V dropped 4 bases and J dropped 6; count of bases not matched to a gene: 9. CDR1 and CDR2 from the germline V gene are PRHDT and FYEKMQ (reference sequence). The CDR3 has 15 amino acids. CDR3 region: CASSSRQGIGQPQHF. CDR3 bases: TGTGCCAGCAGCTCCCGACAGGGAATAGGTCAGCCCCAGCATTTT.

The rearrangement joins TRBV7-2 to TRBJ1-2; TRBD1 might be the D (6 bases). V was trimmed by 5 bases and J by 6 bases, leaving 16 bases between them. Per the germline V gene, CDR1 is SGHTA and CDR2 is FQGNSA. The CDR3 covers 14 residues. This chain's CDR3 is CASSRGQTSHGYTF. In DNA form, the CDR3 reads TGTGCCAGCAGCCGTGGACAGACTTCTCATGGCTACACCTTC.

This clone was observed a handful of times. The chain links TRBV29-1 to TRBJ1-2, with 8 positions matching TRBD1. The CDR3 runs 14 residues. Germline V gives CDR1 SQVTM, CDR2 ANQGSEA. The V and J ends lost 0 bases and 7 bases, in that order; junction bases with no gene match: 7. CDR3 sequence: CSVEDTGGKTGYTF. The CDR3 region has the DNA TGCAGCGTTGAAGACACAGGGGGAAAGACTGGCTACACCTTC. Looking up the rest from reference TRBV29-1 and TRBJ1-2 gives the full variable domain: SAVISQKPSRDICQRGTSLTIQCQVDSQVTMMFWYRQQPGQSLTLIATANQGSEATYESGFVIDKFPISRPNLTFSTLTVSNMSPEDSSIYLCSVEDTGGKTGYTFGSGTRLTVV.

The CDR3 spells CASSTTGNEQFF. In DNA form, the CDR3 reads TGTGCCAGTAGTACCACAGGGAATGAGCAGTTCTTC. This sequence joins TRBV19 and TRBJ2-1; D is perhaps TRBD1 (6 bases). Germline loops: CDR1 LNHDA, CDR2 SQIVND (reference sequence). The CDR3 totals 12 residues. Trimming stripped 4 bases from V and 7 bases from J, with 8 bases between.

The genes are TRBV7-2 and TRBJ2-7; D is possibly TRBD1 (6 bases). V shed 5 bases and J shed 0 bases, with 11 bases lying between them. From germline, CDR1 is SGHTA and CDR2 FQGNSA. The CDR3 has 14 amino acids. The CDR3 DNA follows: TGTGCCAGCAGCCGGAGACAGGACTCCTACGAGCAGTACTTC. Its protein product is CASSRRQDSYEQYF.

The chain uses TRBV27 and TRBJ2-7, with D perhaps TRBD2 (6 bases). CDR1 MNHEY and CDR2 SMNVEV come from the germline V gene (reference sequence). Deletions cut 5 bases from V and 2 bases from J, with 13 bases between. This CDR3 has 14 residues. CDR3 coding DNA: TGTGCCAGCAGTGATTTAGCGGATCCCTACGAGCAGTACTTC. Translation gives CASSDLADPYEQYF.

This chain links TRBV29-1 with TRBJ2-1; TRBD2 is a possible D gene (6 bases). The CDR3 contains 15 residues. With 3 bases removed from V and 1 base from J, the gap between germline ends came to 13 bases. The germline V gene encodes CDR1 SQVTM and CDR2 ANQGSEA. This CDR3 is CSVESGSSSYNEQFF. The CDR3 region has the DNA TGCAGCGTTGAGTCCGGGAGCTCATCCTACAATGAGCAGTTCTTC.

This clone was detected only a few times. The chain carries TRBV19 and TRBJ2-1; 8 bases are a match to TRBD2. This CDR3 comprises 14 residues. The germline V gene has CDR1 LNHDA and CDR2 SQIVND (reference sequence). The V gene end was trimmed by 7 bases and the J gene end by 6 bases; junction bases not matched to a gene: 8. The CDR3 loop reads CASKWREVGNEQFF. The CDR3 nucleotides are TGTGCCAGTAAGTGGCGGGAGGTTGGCAATGAGCAGTTCTTC.

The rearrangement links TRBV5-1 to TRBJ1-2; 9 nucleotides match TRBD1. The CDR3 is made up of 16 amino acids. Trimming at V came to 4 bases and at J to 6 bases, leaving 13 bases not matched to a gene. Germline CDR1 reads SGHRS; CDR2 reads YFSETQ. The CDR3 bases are TGCGCCAGCAGCAACCCAACGGGACAGGGAACCGATGGCTACACCTTC. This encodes CASSNPTGQGTDGYTF.

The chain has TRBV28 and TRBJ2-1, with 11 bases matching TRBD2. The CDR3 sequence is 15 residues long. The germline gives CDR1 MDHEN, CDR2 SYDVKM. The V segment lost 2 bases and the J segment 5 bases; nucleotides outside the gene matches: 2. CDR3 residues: CASSLASGRHNEQFF. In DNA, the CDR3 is TGTGCCAGCAGTTTAGCTAGCGGGAGGCACAATGAGCAGTTCTTC. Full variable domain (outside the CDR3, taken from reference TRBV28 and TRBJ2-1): DVKVTQSSRYLVKRTGEKVFLECVQDMDHENMFWYRQDPGLGLRLIYFSYDVKMKEKGDIPEGYSVSREKKERFSLILESASTNQTSMYLCASSLASGRHNEQFFGPGTRLTVL.

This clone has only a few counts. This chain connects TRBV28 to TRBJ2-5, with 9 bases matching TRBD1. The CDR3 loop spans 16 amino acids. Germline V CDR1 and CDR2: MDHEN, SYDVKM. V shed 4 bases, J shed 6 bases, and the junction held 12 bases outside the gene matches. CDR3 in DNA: TGTGCCAGCAGTTCCAATACAGGGGGCGATTTGCAGACCCAGTACTTC. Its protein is CASSSNTGGDLQTQYF.

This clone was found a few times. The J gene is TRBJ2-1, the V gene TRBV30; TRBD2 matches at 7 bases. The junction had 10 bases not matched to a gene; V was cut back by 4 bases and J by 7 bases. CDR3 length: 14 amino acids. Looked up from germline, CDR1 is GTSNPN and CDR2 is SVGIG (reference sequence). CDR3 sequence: CAWIPSGTYNEQFF. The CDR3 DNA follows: TGTGCCTGGATCCCCAGCGGGACTTATAATGAGCAGTTCTTC. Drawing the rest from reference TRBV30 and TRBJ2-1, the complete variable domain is SQTIHQWPATLVQPVGSPLSLECTVEGTSNPNLYWYRQAAGRGLQLLFYSVGIGQISSEVPQNLSASRPQDRQFILSSKKLLLSDSGFYLCAWIPSGTYNEQFFGPGTRLTVL.

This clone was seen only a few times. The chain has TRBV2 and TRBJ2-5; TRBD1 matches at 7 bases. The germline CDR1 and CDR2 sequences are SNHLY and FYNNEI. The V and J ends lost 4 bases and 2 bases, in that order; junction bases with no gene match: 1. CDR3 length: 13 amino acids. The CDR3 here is CASSGGQQETQYF. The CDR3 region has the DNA TGTGCCAGCAGTGGGGGACAGCAAGAGACCCAGTACTTC.

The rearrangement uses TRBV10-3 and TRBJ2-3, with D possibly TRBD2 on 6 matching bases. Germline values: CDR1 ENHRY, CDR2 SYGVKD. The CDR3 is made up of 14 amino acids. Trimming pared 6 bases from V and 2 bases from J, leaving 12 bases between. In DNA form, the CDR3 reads TGTGCCATCAGGGCGGGACCTGACACAGATACGCAGTATTTT. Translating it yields CAIRAGPDTDTQYF.

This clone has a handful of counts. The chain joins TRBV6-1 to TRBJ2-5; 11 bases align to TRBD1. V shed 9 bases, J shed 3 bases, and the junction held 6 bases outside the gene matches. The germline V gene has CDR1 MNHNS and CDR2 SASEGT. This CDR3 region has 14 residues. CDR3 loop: CASLDRGREETQYF. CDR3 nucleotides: TGTGCCAGTTTGGACAGGGGGCGGGAAGAGACCCAGTACTTC.

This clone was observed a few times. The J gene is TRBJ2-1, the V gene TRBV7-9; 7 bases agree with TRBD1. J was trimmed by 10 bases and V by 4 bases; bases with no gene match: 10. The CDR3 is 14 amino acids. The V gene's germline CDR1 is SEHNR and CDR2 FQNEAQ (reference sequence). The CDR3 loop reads CASSWADRLPEQFF. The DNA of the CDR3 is TGTGCCAGCAGCTGGGCGGACAGGCTCCCGGAGCAGTTCTTC.

This chain's CDR3 is CASSVTVLPPDTQYF. CDR3 DNA: TGTGCCAGCAGCGTTACGGTACTCCCCCCAGATACGCAGTATTTT. The genes are TRBV9 and TRBJ2-3; D is uncertain. V was pared by 2 bases and J by 4 bases, with 14 bases between. This CDR3 region has 15 residues. Germline V gene lookup returns CDR1 SGDLS and CDR2 YYNGEE.